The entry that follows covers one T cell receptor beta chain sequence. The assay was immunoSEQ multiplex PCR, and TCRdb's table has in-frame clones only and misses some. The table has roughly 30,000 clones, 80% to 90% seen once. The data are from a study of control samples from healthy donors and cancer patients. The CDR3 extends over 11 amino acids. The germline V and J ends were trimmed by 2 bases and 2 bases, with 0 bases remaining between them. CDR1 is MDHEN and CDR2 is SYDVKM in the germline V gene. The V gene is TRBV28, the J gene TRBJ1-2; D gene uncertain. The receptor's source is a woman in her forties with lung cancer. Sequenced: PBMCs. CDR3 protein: CASSLNYGYTF. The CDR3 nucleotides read TGTGCCAGCAGTTTAAACTATGGCTACACCTTC.